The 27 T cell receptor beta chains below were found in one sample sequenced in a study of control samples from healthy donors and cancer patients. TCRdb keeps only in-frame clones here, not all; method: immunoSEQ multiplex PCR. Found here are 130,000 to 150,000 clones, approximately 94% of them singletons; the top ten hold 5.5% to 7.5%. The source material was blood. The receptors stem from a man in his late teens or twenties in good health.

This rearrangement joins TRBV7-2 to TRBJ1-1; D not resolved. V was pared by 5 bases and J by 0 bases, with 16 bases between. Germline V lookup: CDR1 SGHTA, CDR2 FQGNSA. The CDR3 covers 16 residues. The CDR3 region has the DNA TGTGCCAGCAGCCCTTTTCCGGGAACTATGAACACTGAAGCTTTCTTT. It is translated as CASSPFPGTMNTEAFF.

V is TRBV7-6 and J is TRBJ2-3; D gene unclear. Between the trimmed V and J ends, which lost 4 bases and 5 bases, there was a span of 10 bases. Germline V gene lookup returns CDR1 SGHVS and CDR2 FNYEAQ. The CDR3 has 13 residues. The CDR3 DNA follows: TGTGCCAGCAGCTCGGGCCTGGGAGATACGCAGTATTTT. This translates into CASSSGLGDTQYF.

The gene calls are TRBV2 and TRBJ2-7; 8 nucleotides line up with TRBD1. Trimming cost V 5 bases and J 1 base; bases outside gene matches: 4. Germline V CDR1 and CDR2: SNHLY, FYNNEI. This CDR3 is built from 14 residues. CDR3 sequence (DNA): TGTGCCAGCAGTCACAGGGGGGAATCCTACGAGCAGTACTTC. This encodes CASSHRGESYEQYF.

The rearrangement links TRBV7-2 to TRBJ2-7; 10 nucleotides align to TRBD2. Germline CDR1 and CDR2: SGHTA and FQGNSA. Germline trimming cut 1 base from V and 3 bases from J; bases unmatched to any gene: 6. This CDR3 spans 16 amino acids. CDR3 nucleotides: TGTGCCAGCAGCTTAGAGAGTACTAGCGGGGTCTACGAGCAGTACTTC. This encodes CASSLESTSGVYEQYF.

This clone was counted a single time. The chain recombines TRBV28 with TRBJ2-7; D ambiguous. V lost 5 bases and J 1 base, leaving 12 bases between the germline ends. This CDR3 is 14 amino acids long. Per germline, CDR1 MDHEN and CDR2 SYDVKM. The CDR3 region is CASSHLDESYEQYF. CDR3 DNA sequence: TGTGCCAGCAGTCACCTGGATGAGTCCTACGAGCAGTACTTC.

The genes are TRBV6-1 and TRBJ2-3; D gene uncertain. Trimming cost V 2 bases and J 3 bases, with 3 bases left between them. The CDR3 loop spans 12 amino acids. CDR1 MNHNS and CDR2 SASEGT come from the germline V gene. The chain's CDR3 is CASSEYTDTQYF. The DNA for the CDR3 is TGTGCCAGCAGTGAATATACAGATACGCAGTATTTT.

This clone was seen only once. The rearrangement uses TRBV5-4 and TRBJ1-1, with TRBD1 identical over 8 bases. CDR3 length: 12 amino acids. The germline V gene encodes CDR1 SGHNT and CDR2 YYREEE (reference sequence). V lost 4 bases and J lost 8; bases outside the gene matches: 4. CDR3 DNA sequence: TGTGCCAGCAGCCCCAGGACAGGGGAAGCTTTCTTT. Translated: CASSPRTGEAFF. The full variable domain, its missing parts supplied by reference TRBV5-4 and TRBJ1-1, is ETGVTQSPTHLIKTRGQQVTLRCSSQSGHNTVSWYQQALGQGPQFIFQYYREEENGRGNFPPRFSGLQFPNYSSELNVNALELDDSALYLCASSPRTGEAFFGQGTRLTVV.

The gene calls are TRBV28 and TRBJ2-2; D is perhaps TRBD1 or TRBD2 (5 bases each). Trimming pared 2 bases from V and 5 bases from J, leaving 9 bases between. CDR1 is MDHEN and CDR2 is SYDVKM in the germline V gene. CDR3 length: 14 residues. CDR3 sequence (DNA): TGTGCCAGCAGTTTAGGGACGTATACCGGGGAGCTGTTTTTT. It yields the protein CASSLGTYTGELFF.

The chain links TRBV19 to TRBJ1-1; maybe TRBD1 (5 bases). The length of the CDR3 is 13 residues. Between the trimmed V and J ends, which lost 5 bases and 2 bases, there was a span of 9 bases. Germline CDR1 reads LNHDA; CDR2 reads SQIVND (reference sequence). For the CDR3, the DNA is TGTGCCAGTAGTGAGGGGATAAACACTGAAGCTTTCTTT. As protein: CASSEGINTEAFF.

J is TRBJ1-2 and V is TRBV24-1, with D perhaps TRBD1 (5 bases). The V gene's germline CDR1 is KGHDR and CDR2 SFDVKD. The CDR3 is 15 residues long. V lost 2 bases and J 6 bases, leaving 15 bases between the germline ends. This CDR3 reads CATSDSNRRSNGYTF. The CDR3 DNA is TGTGCCACCAGTGATTCCAACAGGCGATCAAATGGCTACACCTTC.

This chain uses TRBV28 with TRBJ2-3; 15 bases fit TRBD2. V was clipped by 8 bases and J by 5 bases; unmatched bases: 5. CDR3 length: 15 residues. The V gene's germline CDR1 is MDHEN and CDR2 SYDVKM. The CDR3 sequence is CASWTSGRAGDTQYF. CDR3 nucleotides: TGTGCCAGCTGGACTAGCGGGAGGGCCGGAGATACGCAGTATTTT.

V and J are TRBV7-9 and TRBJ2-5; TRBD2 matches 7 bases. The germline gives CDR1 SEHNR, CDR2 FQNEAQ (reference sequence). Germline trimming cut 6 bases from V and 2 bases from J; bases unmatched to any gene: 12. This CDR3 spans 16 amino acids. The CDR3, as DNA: TGTGCCAGCAGAGCGCTTAGGACCGGGGGGCAAGAGACCCAGTACTTC. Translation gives CASRALRTGGQETQYF.

CDR3 region: CASTSGTGQPQHF. Written as DNA, the CDR3 is TGTGCCAGCACCTCAGGCACCGGCCAGCCCCAGCATTTT. The chain carries TRBV18 and TRBJ1-5; D gene unclear. The V end was cut by 8 bases, the J end by 7 bases, with 15 bases between. Looked up from germline, CDR1 is KGHSH and CDR2 is LQKENI. The CDR3 extends over 13 amino acids.

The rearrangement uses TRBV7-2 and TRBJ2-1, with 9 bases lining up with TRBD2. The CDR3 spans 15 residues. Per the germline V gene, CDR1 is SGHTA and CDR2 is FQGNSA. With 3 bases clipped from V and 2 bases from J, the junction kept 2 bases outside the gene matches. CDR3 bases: TGTGCCAGCAGCTTCGGCGGGGGGGCCTACAATGAGCAGTTCTTC. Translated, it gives CASSFGGGAYNEQFF.

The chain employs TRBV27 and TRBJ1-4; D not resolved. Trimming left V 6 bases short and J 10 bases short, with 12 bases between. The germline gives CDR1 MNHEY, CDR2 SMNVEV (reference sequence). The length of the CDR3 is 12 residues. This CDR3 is CASSLDRGKLFF. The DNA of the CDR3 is TGTGCCAGCAGCCTCGACCGGGGAAAACTGTTTTTT.

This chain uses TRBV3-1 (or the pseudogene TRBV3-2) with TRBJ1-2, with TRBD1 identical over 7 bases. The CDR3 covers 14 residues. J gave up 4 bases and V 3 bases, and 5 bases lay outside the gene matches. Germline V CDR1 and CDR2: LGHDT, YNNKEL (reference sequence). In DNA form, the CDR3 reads TGTGCCAGCAGCCAGAGTGGGACAGCCTATGGCTACACCTTC. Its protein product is CASSQSGTAYGYTF.

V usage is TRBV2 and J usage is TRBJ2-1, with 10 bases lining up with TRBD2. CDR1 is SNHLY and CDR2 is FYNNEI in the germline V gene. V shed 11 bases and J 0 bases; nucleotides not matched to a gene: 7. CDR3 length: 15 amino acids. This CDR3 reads CAQQRGGSSYNEQFF. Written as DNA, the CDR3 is TGTGCCCAGCAGCGGGGGGGAAGCTCCTACAATGAGCAGTTCTTC.

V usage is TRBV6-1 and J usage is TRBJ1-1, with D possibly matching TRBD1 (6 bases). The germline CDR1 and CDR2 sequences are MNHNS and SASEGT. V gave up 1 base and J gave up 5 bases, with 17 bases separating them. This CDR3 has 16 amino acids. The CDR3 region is CASSEVGAGGGTEAFF. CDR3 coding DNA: TGTGCCAGCAGTGAAGTGGGGGCAGGAGGGGGAACTGAAGCTTTCTTT.

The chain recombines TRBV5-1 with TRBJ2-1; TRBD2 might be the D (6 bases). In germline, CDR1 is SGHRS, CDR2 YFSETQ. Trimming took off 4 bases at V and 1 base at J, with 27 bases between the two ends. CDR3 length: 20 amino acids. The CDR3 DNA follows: TGCGCCAGCAGCCGGACCTGGGGGAGGTTCCCCTTCCTTTCCTACAATGAGCAGTTCTTC. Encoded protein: CASSRTWGRFPFLSYNEQFF.

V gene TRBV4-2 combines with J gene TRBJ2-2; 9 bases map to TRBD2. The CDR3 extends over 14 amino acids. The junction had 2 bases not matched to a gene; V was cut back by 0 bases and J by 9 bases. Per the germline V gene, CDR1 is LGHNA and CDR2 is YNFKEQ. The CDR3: CASSQEASGRELFF. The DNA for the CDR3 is TGTGCCAGCAGCCAAGAGGCTAGCGGGAGGGAGCTGTTTTTT.

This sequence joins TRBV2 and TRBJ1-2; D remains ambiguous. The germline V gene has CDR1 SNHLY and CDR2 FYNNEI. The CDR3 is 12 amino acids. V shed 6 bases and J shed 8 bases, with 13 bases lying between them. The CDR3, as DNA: TGTGCCAGCAGCCTCGACCCGGTGGGCTACACCTTC. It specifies CASSLDPVGYTF. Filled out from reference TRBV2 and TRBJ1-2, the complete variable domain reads EPEVTQTPSHQVTQMGQEVILRCVPISNHLYFYWYRQILGQKVEFLVSFYNNEISEKSEIFDDQFSVERPDGSNFTLKIRSTKLEDSAMYFCASSLDPVGYTFGSGTRLTVV.

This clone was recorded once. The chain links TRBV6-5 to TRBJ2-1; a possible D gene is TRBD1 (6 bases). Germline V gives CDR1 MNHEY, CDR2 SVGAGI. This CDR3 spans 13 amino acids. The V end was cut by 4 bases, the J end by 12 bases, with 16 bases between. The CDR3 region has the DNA TGTGCCAGCAGTTTCGGACAGACGGGTGTGCAGTTCTTC. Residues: CASSFGQTGVQFF.

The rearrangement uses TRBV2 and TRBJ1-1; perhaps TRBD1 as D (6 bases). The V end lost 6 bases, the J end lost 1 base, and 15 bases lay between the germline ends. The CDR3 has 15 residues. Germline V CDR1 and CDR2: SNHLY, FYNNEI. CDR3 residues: CASSGTQKRNTEAFF. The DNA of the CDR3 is TGTGCCAGCAGCGGGACACAGAAGAGGAACACTGAAGCTTTCTTT. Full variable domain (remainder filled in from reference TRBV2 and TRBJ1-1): EPEVTQTPSHQVTQMGQEVILRCVPISNHLYFYWYRQILGQKVEFLVSFYNNEISEKSEIFDDQFSVERPDGSNFTLKIRSTKLEDSAMYFCASSGTQKRNTEAFFGQGTRLTVV.

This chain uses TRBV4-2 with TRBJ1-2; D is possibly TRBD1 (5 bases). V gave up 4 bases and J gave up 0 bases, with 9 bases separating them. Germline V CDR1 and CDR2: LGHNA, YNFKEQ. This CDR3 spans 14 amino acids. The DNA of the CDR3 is TGTGCCAGCAGCCCGCTGGGACCTAACTATGGCTACACCTTC. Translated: CASSPLGPNYGYTF.

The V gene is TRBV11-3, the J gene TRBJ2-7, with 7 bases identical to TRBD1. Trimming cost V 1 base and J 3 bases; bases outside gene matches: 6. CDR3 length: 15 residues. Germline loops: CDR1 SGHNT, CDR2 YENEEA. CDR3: CASSLGHGQDYEQYF. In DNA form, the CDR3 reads TGTGCCAGCAGCTTAGGACATGGACAGGACTACGAGCAGTACTTC.

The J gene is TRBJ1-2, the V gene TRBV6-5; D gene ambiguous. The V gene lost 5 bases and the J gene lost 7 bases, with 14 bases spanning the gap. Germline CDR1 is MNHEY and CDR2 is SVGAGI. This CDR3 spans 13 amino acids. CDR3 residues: CASSRVYGSGYTF. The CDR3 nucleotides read TGTGCCAGCAGTCGAGTATACGGGTCTGGCTACACCTTC.

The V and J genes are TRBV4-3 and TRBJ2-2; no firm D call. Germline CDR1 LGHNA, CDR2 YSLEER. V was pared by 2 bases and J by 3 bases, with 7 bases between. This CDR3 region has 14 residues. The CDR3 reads CASSQPDHTGELFF. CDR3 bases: TGCGCCAGCAGCCAACCAGATCACACCGGGGAGCTGTTTTTT.